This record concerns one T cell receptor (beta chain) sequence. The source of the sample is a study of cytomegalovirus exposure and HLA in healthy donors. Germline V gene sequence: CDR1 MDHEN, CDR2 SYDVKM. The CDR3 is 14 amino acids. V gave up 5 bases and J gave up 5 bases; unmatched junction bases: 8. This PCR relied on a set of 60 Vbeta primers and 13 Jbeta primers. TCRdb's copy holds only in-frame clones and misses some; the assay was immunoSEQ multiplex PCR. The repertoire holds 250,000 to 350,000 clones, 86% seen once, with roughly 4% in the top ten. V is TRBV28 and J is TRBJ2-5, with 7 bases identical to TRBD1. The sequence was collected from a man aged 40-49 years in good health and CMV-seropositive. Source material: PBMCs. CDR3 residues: CASSRVGGGETQYF. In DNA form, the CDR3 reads TGTGCCAGCAGTCGGGTAGGGGGCGGGGAGACCCAGTACTTC.